The entry below describes one TCR beta chain. These data originate in a study of blood T cell repertoires in COVID-19. Study-level background: The samples span acute and convalescent COVID-19 from the United States, Italy and Spain. In each case, the material was cDNA or gDNA derived from T cells, B-cell-depleted T cells, or PBMCs.

Only in-frame clones appear in the TCRdb table, and some are missing; sequencing was by immunoSEQ multiplex PCR. The sample contains around 250,000 clones, approximately 82% of which appear only once. Germline CDR1 MNHNS, CDR2 SASEGT. The CDR3 contains 15 residues. The V and J ends lost 0 bases and 3 bases respectively, with 10 bases between them. The sample comprised peripheral blood. The TCR originated in a woman younger than 35 with acute or convalescent COVID-19. The chain uses TRBV6-1 and TRBJ2-3; a weak D match, TRBD2 (5 bases). CDR3 residues: CASSEALTNTDTQYF. In DNA, the CDR3 is TGTGCCAGCAGTGAAGCGTTGACTAATACAGATACGCAGTATTTT.